Following are 3 T cell receptor beta chains from one sample sequenced in a study of blood T cell repertoires in COVID-19. Clones were read by immunoSEQ multiplex PCR, and TCRdb kept only the in-frame ones, dropping some. This sample has around 250,000 clones, with approximately 86% found just once. The specimen was PBMCs or T cells enriched from blood (not recorded which). The receptors here all came from a woman aged 50 to 60 who had recovered from COVID-19.

This rearrangement joins TRBV19 to TRBJ1-5; TRBD1 is a possible D gene (6 bases). There are 14 residues in the CDR3. Trimming removed 8 bases at V and 0 bases at J, with 11 bases between. Per the germline V gene, CDR1 is LNHDA and CDR2 is SQIVND (reference sequence). The chain's CDR3 is CASSYRASNQPQHF. DNA of the CDR3: TGTGCCAGTTCTTACAGGGCTAGCAATCAGCCCCAGCATTTT.

The chain recombines TRBV4-2 with TRBJ1-2; TRBD1 matches 10 bases. This CDR3 has 16 amino acids. Germline V gives CDR1 LGHNA, CDR2 YNFKEQ. Unmatched junction bases numbered 9, after V lost 0 bases and J lost 8 bases. This chain's CDR3 is CASSQDLGGTGVGYTF. Written as DNA, the CDR3 is TGTGCCAGCAGCCAAGATTTGGGTGGGACAGGGGTCGGCTACACCTTC.

The chain couples TRBV19 to TRBJ1-4; 8 bases are a match to TRBD1. This CDR3 is 12 amino acids long. Germline lookup yields CDR1 LNHDA and CDR2 SQIVND (reference sequence). The ends lost 5 bases at V and 10 bases at J; junction bases unmatched: 3. For the CDR3, the DNA is TGTGCCAGTAGTTCAACAGGGGGAAAACTGTTTTTT. Translation gives CASSSTGGKLFF.